A selection of T cell receptor beta chains follows, all from one sample in a study of T cells after yellow fever vaccination. MiXCR, run by TCRdb on the 5' RACE reads, gives a single entry per CDR3 protein. The sample lists about 310,000 distinct CDR3 sequences, around 3.6% occurring once. Sequences were derived from PBMCs, sampled on the day of the yellow fever booster vaccination. These receptors were collected from a man aged 18 to 29 who received the YFV17D yellow fever vaccine. CDR3s include the opening cysteine and the closing phenylalanine or tryptophan. The D gene is left open where the match is weak. Clone size is shown for a subset of rows, as once, few, many or a class of expanded clone.

D | J | size | V | CDR3 | DNA
NA | TRBJ1-2 | NA | TRBV3-1 | CASSQDRHLYGYTF | TGTGCCAGCAGCCAAGATCGACATCTCTATGGCTACACCTTC
TRBD2 | TRBJ2-1 | many | TRBV20-1 | CSARDGGLVSNEQFF | TGCAGTGCTAGAGATGGGGGACTAGTAAGCAATGAGCAGTTCTTC
TRBD1 | TRBJ2-1 | few | TRBV4-1 | CASSPDRAVYNEQFF | TGCGCCAGCAGCCCGGACAGGGCGGTCTACAATGAGCAGTTCTTC
NA | TRBJ1-5 | many | TRBV4-2 | CASSQDSTPGNQPQHF | TGTGCCAGCAGCCAGGATAGCACTCCGGGCAATCAGCCCCAGCATTTT
NA | TRBJ1-1 | NA | TRBV7-2 | CASSPQVETEAFF | TGTGCCAGCAGCCCGCAGGTAGAGACTGAAGCTTTCTTT
NA | TRBJ1-5 | few | TRBV20-1 | CSARDLGEYQPQHF | TGCAGTGCTAGAGATCTGGGGGAGTATCAGCCCCAGCATTTT
TRBD1 | TRBJ2-3 | few | TRBV28 | CASSSTGGGWADTQYF | TGTGCCAGCAGTTCAACAGGGGGCGGGTGGGCAGATACGCAGTATTTT
TRBD2 | TRBJ2-1 | many | TRBV3-1 | CASSQGVGGAAEQFF | TGTGCCAGCAGCCAAGGGGTCGGGGGGGCCGCTGAGCAGTTCTTC
NA | TRBJ1-4 | few | TRBV4-3 | CASSQDSYNEKLFF | TGCGCCAGCAGCCAGGACAGCTATAATGAAAAACTGTTTTTT
NA | TRBJ1-2 | many | TRBV4-2 | CASSQEGGGYGYTF | TGTGCCAGCAGCCAAGAGGGGGGCGGCTATGGCTACACCTTC
NA | TRBJ2-1 | many | TRBV11-3 | CASSSQTDPIEQFF | TGTGCCAGCAGCTCTCAGACCGACCCAATTGAGCAGTTCTTC
NA | TRBJ2-5 | many | TRBV7-6 | CASSLMETQYF | TGTGCCAGCAGCTTAATGGAGACCCAGTACTTC
TRBD2 | TRBJ2-3 | few | TRBV10-3 | CAISARLAVQRKADTQYF | TGTGCCATCAGTGCCAGGCTAGCGGTACAAAGGAAGGCAGATACGCAGTATTTT
TRBD2 | TRBJ2-7 | NA | TRBV3-1 | CASSRSGGPPYEQYF | TGTGCCAGCAGCCGTAGCGGGGGGCCCCCCTACGAGCAGTACTTC
NA | TRBJ2-1 | NA | TRBV7-2 | CASSLALRGGANEQFF | TGTGCCAGCAGCTTAGCGTTGAGGGGGGGAGCAAATGAGCAGTTCTTC
NA | TRBJ2-3 | many | TRBV9 | CASSATGSTDTQYF | TGTGCCAGCAGCGCGACGGGAAGCACAGATACGCAGTATTTT
NA | TRBJ2-7 | NA | TRBV12-3/TRBV12-4 | CASTQGGAGYEQYF | TGTGCCAGCACCCAAGGGGGGGCCGGCTACGAGCAGTACTTC
NA | TRBJ2-6 | many | TRBV5-1 | CASSLQAYSGANVLTF | TGCGCCAGCAGCTTGCAGGCCTACTCCGGGGCCAACGTCCTGACTTTC
TRBD1 | TRBJ2-5 | many | TRBV18 | CASSPTGWETQYF | TGTGCCAGCTCACCGACAGGGTGGGAGACCCAGTACTTC
NA | TRBJ1-6 | few | TRBV7-9 | CASSSISGDSPLHF | TGTGCCAGCAGCTCAATTTCAGGGGATTCACCCCTCCACTTT
NA | TRBJ2-2 | many | TRBV5-1 | CASSLSRDTGELFF | TGCGCCAGCAGCTTGTCCAGGGACACCGGGGAGCTGTTTTTT
NA | TRBJ2-4 | NA | TRBV12-3/TRBV12-4 | CASSQTAPTTQYF | TGTGCCAGCAGCCAAACCGCCCCGACTACCCAGTACTTC
NA | TRBJ2-2 | NA | TRBV27 | CASSLSLFRGVTGELFF | TGTGCCAGCAGTTTATCCCTTTTTCGAGGGGTGACCGGGGAGCTGTTTTTT
NA | TRBJ2-5 | NA | TRBV12-3/TRBV12-4 | CATSLPGSPETQYF | TGTGCCACCAGCTTGCCTGGGAGTCCGGAGACCCAGTACTTC
NA | TRBJ1-5 | many | TRBV6-5 | CASSYQPQHF | TGTGCCAGCAGTTACCAGCCCCAGCATTTT
NA | TRBJ1-1 | many | TRBV27 | CASEPLGGGVTEAFF | TGTGCCAGCGAGCCGTTAGGAGGTGGGGTCACTGAAGCTTTCTTT
TRBD2 | TRBJ2-2 | many | TRBV6-4 | CASRLAGGITGELFF | TGTGCCAGCAGACTAGCGGGGGGAATCACCGGGGAGCTGTTTTTT
NA | TRBJ1-5 | many | TRBV6-5 | CASRTGLWDQPQHF | TGTGCCAGCAGGACGGGGCTCTGGGATCAGCCCCAGCATTTT
NA | TRBJ2-1 | many | TRBV12-3/TRBV12-4 | CASSFSRRLSYNEQFF | TGTGCCAGCAGCTTCTCGAGGCGGTTATCCTACAATGAGCAGTTCTTC
TRBD2 | TRBJ2-7 | many | TRBV6-5 | CASKPSGSYEQYF | TGTGCCAGCAAGCCTAGCGGCAGCTACGAGCAGTACTTC
TRBD2 | TRBJ2-6 | NA | TRBV12-5 | CASGLFRLAGDSGANVLTF | TGTGCTAGTGGTTTGTTCCGACTAGCGGGGGACTCTGGGGCCAACGTCCTGACTTTC
TRBD2 | TRBJ2-7 | few | TRBV7-2 | CASRPGLAGGGEQYF | TGTGCCAGCAGGCCAGGACTAGCGGGGGGTGGCGAGCAGTACTTC
NA | TRBJ1-3 | few | TRBV4-3 | CASSQVYGGNTIYF | TGCGCCAGCAGCCAAGTTTACGGTGGAAACACCATATATTTT
NA | TRBJ2-3 | many | TRBV20-1 | CSAFGGSTDTQYF | TGCAGTGCTTTTGGGGGGAGCACAGATACGCAGTATTTT
NA | TRBJ2-6 | few | TRBV5-1 | CASSSETGANVLTF | TGCGCCAGCAGCTCCGAAACTGGGGCCAACGTCCTGACTTTC
NA | TRBJ2-1 | many | TRBV24-1 | CAIPPSGFSNEQFF | TGTGCCATCCCACCCAGCGGGTTTAGCAATGAGCAGTTCTTC
NA | TRBJ2-1 | many | TRBV5-1 | CASSPLAASNEQFF | TGCGCCAGCAGCCCCTTAGCGGCCTCCAATGAGCAGTTCTTC
TRBD1 | TRBJ1-5 | many | TRBV4-1 | CASRPTGGINQPQHF | TGCGCCAGCAGACCCACAGGGGGCATCAATCAGCCCCAGCATTTT
TRBD2 | TRBJ2-3 | many | TRBV6-2/TRBV6-3 | CASRLAGGQDTQYF | TGTGCCAGCAGATTAGCGGGGGGGCAAGATACGCAGTATTTT
TRBD1 | TRBJ1-2 | many | TRBV7-9 | CASSPGQLNYGYTF | TGTGCCAGCAGCCCGGGACAGCTGAACTATGGCTACACCTTC
NA | TRBJ1-1 | many | TRBV24-1 | CATSVNTDRGEAFF | TGTGCCACCAGTGTCAACACTGATCGGGGTGAAGCTTTCTTT
TRBD2 | TRBJ2-1 | many | TRBV9 | CASSVGLAEYNEQFF | TGTGCCAGCAGCGTAGGGCTAGCGGAGTACAATGAGCAGTTCTTC
TRBD2 | TRBJ2-5 | few | TRBV3-1 | CASSPGLAGGRYQETQYF | TGTGCCAGCAGCCCGGGACTAGCGGGGGGGCGGTACCAAGAGACCCAGTACTTC
TRBD1 | TRBJ2-3 | many | TRBV5-6 | CASSLLTGALGDTQYF | TGTGCCAGCAGCCTTCTGACAGGGGCACTGGGAGATACGCAGTATTTT
TRBD1 | TRBJ1-5 | NA | TRBV6-1 | CASRSGQGAGQPQHF | TGTGCCAGCAGATCAGGACAGGGGGCAGGTCAGCCCCAGCATTTT
NA | TRBJ2-6 | NA | TRBV20-1 | CSASWRGSGANVLTF | TGCAGTGCTAGTTGGAGGGGGTCTGGGGCCAACGTCCTGACTTTC
NA | TRBJ2-3 | few | TRBV19 | CASIEGPTDTQYF | TGTGCCAGTATTGAGGGGCCGACAGATACGCAGTATTTT
NA | TRBJ1-1 | NA | TRBV29-1 | CSVLKINTEAFF | TGCAGCGTTTTGAAGATCAACACTGAAGCTTTCTTT
TRBD1 | TRBJ2-7 | few | TRBV7-2 | CASSQPGTDYEQYF | TGTGCCAGCAGCCAACCAGGGACAGACTACGAGCAGTACTTC
NA | TRBJ2-1 | few | TRBV6-6 | CASSQHDPQEQFF | TGTGCCAGCAGCCAACACGACCCTCAAGAGCAGTTCTTC
TRBD1 | TRBJ2-5 | many | TRBV4-3 | CASSQTWTGQETQYF | TGCGCCAGCAGCCAGACTTGGACAGGACAAGAGACCCAGTACTTC
NA | TRBJ2-3 | few | TRBV7-2 | CASSRWDTQYF | TGTGCCAGCAGCCGGTGGGATACGCAGTATTTT
NA | TRBJ1-6 | few | TRBV12-3/TRBV12-4 | CASSPRDAWNSPLHF | TGTGCCAGCAGTCCCCGGGACGCATGGAATTCACCCCTCCACTTT
NA | TRBJ2-3 | few | TRBV5-1 | CASSLVGGPVDTQYF | TGCGCCAGCAGCTTGGTTGGGGGGCCGGTTGATACGCAGTATTTT
TRBD1 | TRBJ2-4 | few | TRBV12-3/TRBV12-4 | CASSLRMGDSADF | TGTGCCAGCAGTTTAAGGATGGGGGACAGCGCCGACTTC
NA | TRBJ1-1 | many | TRBV7-3 | CASSPQGRSTEAFF | TGTGCCAGCAGCCCACAGGGTAGGTCGACTGAAGCTTTCTTT
NA | TRBJ2-7 | NA | TRBV29-1 | CSVVSSYEQYF | TGCAGCGTTGTCAGTTCCTACGAGCAGTACTTC
TRBD1 | TRBJ2-5 | many | TRBV23-1 | CASSRRQGDRRETQYF | TGCGCCAGCAGTCGCAGACAGGGGGACCGTCGGGAGACCCAGTACTTC